These 6 T cell receptor beta chains were sequenced from one sample in a study of T-cell memory formation after mild COVID-19. TCRdb independently ran MiXCR on the 5' RACE reads; one entry per CDR3 protein. The sample lists around 310,000 distinct CDR3 sequences; around an eighth were seen once. The source material was PBMCs or a T cell subset sorted from them (not recorded which). These receptors originate from a man between 18 and 35 years old who had mild COVID-19 (a few samples of this study predate the infection). Cell type and time point are not known.

The chain combines TRBV24-1 with TRBJ2-7, with D unresolved. This CDR3 is built from 14 residues. The ends were cut back, 5 bases at V and 3 bases at J, with 13 bases in the middle. CDR1 is KGHDR, CDR2 SFDVKD, per germline. CDR3 nucleotide sequence: TGTGCCACCAGTGCGCCGGCGCGACTCTACGAGCAGTACGTC. This translates into CATSAPARLYEQYV.

This clonotype was observed many times. The genes are TRBV7-2 and TRBJ2-7; the D is unclear. This CDR3 spans 11 amino acids. V lost 1 base to trimming and J lost 4 bases, with 2 bases between them. The germline CDR1 and CDR2 sequences are SGHTA and FQGNSA. The DNA of the CDR3 is TGTGCCAGCAGCTTAGAATACGAGCAGTACTTC. Translation: CASSLEYEQYF.

This clonotype has more than one count but fewer than ten. The chain uses TRBV12-3 or TRBV12-4 and TRBJ2-5; D call uncertain. The CDR3 totals 14 residues. The germline V and J ends were trimmed by 4 bases and 1 base, with 10 bases remaining between them. This CDR3 is CASSSSKLQETQYF. CDR3 nucleotide sequence: TGTGCCAGCAGTTCTTCTAAACTCCAAGAGACCCAGTACTTC.

The table lists this clonotype with a few counts. This chain uses TRBV7-2 with TRBJ1-1; TRBD1 might be the D (6 bases). Trimming took 3 bases from V and 3 from J, leaving 11 bases between them. From germline, CDR1 is SGHTA and CDR2 FQGNSA. The CDR3 runs to 14 residues. The CDR3 coding sequence is TGTGCCAGCAGCTTTACAGGGTTCGACACTGAAGCTTTCTTT. Protein: CASSFTGFDTEAFF.

This clonotype has a count of ten or more. The chain links TRBV7-2 to TRBJ1-6; D unclear. With 5 bases removed from V and 10 bases from J, the gap between germline ends came to 12 bases. In germline, CDR1 is SGHTA, CDR2 FQGNSA. CDR3 size: 13 residues. The CDR3: CASSPGWGSPLHF. In DNA form, the CDR3 reads TGTGCCAGCAGCCCCGGTTGGGGATCACCCCTCCACTTT.

This clonotype was seen more than once but under ten times. This rearrangement joins TRBV29-1 to TRBJ1-2; D gene uncertain. Per the germline V gene, CDR1 is SQVTM and CDR2 is ANQGSEA. The CDR3 consists of 11 residues. The V end was cut by 6 bases, the J end by 8 bases, with 13 bases between. In DNA form, the CDR3 reads TGCAGCGTGACCGGGAGGATCGGCTACACCTTC. Its protein product is CSVTGRIGYTF.